The present T cell receptor beta chain was sequenced within a study of radiotherapy plus CTLA-4 blockade in lung cancer. Sequencing used immunoSEQ multiplex PCR; TCRdb keeps in-frame clones, though not all of them. The profile shows 40,000 or so clones, about 70% of them singletons. V shed 3 bases and J shed 0 bases, with 9 bases lying between them. Per the germline V gene, CDR1 is SGHRS and CDR2 is YFSETQ. The CDR3 sequence is 14 residues long. The receptor's source is a human donor with non-small cell lung cancer who had stable disease on radiotherapy plus ipilimumab. The rearrangement links TRBV5-1 to TRBJ1-1, with D possibly matching TRBD1 (5 bases). Sequencing was performed on peripheral blood, taken from a patient treated with radiotherapy plus ipilimumab. DNA for the CDR3: TGCGCCAGCAGCTACCGGGGACTGAACACTGAAGCTTTCTTT. This sequence encodes CASSYRGLNTEAFF. The whole variable domain, filled in from reference TRBV5-1 and TRBJ1-1, reads KAGVTQTPRYLIKTRGQQVTLSCSPISGHRSVSWYQQTPGQGLQFLFEYFSETQRNKGNFPGRFSGRQFSNSRSEMNVSTLELGDSALYLCASSYRGLNTEAFFGQGTRLTVV.